The 17 T cell receptor beta chains below were found in one sample sequenced in a study of OX40 agonist ivuxolimab in advanced cancers. The library came from the immunoSEQ multiplex PCR assay. TCRdb retrieved this table from immuneACCESS and kept in-frame rearrangements only. Not all clones are present; in checked studies, unresolved V genes account for under half, and no reason is known for the remainder. The sample includes approximately 94,000 clones, with over 75% observed a single time. Approximately 0.15% of the sample rests with the top ten. This specimen was CD4+ or CD8+ T cells sorted from blood, taken in a trial of the OX40 agonist ivuxolimab. Receptors originate from an adult with an advanced solid tumor such as melanoma, head and neck, liver or kidney cancer.

The rearrangement joins TRBV19 to TRBJ2-2; unclear D gene. CDR1 is LNHDA and CDR2 is SQIVND in the germline V gene (reference sequence). Between the trimmed V and J ends, which lost 3 bases and 7 bases, there was a span of 12 bases. CDR3 length equals 14 residues. The CDR3 is CASSIRAAYGELFF. The CDR3 bases are TGTGCCAGTAGTATTCGGGCGGCTTACGGGGAGCTGTTTTTT.

V and J are TRBV5-1 and TRBJ2-5; 7 nucleotides line up with TRBD2. Germline V gene lookup returns CDR1 SGHRS and CDR2 YFSETQ. The CDR3 is 14 amino acids. Trimming cost V 2 bases and J 0 bases; bases outside gene matches: 1. CDR3 sequence: CASSLTSDQETQYF. CDR3 nucleotides: TGCGCCAGCAGCTTAACTAGCGACCAAGAGACCCAGTACTTC.

This chain links TRBV27 with TRBJ2-2, with 7 bases that match TRBD1. The length of the CDR3 is 15 residues. Germline lookup yields CDR1 MNHEY and CDR2 SMNVEV (reference sequence). The trim removed 11 bases at V and 5 bases at J, leaving 14 bases unmatched. The CDR3 coding sequence is TGTGCCTCTTGGAGTAGGGGGCCGGGGACCGGGGAGCTGTTTTTT. It encodes CASWSRGPGTGELFF.

The rearrangement joins TRBV2 to TRBJ2-5; maybe TRBD1 (6 bases). V was trimmed by 11 bases and J by 2 bases, leaving 21 bases between them. The CDR3 has 15 residues. Germline CDR1 SNHLY, CDR2 FYNNEI. The CDR3 sequence: CAGKRQGSLQETQYF. DNA for the CDR3: TGTGCCGGCAAACGCCAGGGGTCCCTACAAGAGACCCAGTACTTC.

This clone was recorded only once. This sequence joins TRBV9 and TRBJ2-2, with D possibly TRBD1 on 6 matching bases. V lost 3 bases, J lost 3 bases, and 18 bases lay in between. The germline CDR1 and CDR2 sequences are SGDLS and YYNGEE. There are 17 residues in the CDR3. CDR3 nucleotides: TGTGCCAGCAGCGCCACCGGGACACAACTACACACCGGGGAGCTGTTTTTT. It encodes CASSATGTQLHTGELFF.

V gene TRBV27 combines with J gene TRBJ2-7; weak D call: TRBD1 (6 bases). Trimming left V 1 base short and J 3 bases short, with 7 bases between. The CDR3 runs to 13 residues. Per germline, CDR1 MNHEY and CDR2 SMNVEV (reference sequence). The CDR3 DNA is TGTGCCAGCAGTTTATTACAGGGCTACGAGCAGTACTTC. It specifies CASSLLQGYEQYF.

The chain recombines TRBV9 with TRBJ1-6; 8 positions agree with TRBD1. From germline, CDR1 is SGDLS and CDR2 YYNGEE. The CDR3 runs 14 residues. V lost 0 bases and J lost 15; bases outside the gene matches: 8. The CDR3: CASSVGTQGAVLHF. In DNA form, the CDR3 reads TGTGCCAGCAGCGTAGGTACCCAGGGGGCCGTCCTCCACTTT.

The chain has TRBV2 and TRBJ2-3, with 8 bases lining up with TRBD1. The germline CDR1 and CDR2 sequences are SNHLY and FYNNEI. The trim removed 2 bases at V and 6 bases at J, leaving 7 bases unmatched. There are 15 residues in the CDR3. CDR3: CASSESGTGADTQYF. The CDR3 coding sequence is TGTGCCAGCAGTGAATCGGGGACAGGTGCGGATACGCAGTATTTT.

CDR3 loop: CASSLSSYSLFF. CDR3 DNA sequence: TGTGCCAGCAGTTTATCAAGCTATTCGCTGTTCTTC. The chain couples TRBV28 to TRBJ2-1; D gene unclear. V lost 1 base to trimming and J lost 15 bases, with 13 bases between them. CDR3 length equals 12 residues. The germline gives CDR1 MDHEN, CDR2 SYDVKM.

The J gene is TRBJ2-3, the V gene TRBV27; perhaps TRBD1 as D (6 bases). This CDR3 comprises 15 residues. V was trimmed by 3 bases and J by 4 bases, leaving 14 bases between them. Germline CDR1 and CDR2: MNHEY and SMNVEV (reference sequence). For the CDR3, the DNA is TGTGCCAGCAGTTTGGGGGCTAGCTTCCCAGATACGCAGTATTTT. It is translated as CASSLGASFPDTQYF.

V gene TRBV6-6 combines with J gene TRBJ1-4; 8 bases fit TRBD1. The J segment lost 7 bases and the V segment lost 6 bases, leaving 4 bases of the junction unmatched. Germline V gene data show CDR1 as MNHNY and CDR2 as SVGAGI (reference sequence). The CDR3 totals 13 residues. The CDR3 region has the DNA TGTGCCAGCAGCCGGGACAGGACTGAAAAACTGTTTTTT. This sequence encodes CASSRDRTEKLFF.

This rearrangement joins TRBV2 to TRBJ1-5; TRBD1 matches 7 bases. The CDR3 covers 14 residues. V gave up 7 bases and J gave up 0 bases; unmatched junction bases: 3. Germline CDR1 is SNHLY and CDR2 is FYNNEI. The DNA of the CDR3 is TGTGCCAGCACGAGGGGGCTTAGCAATCAGCCCCAGCATTTT. It specifies CASTRGLSNQPQHF.

The sample holds a few counts of this clone. The chain combines TRBV2 with TRBJ1-5, with D hard to call. V was trimmed by 3 bases and J by 1 base, leaving 10 bases between them. Looked up from germline, CDR1 is SNHLY and CDR2 is FYNNEI. The CDR3 sequence is 15 residues long. The CDR3 sequence: CASSEVGLSNQPQHF. In DNA form, the CDR3 reads TGTGCCAGCAGTGAGGTGGGGTTGAGCAATCAGCCCCAGCATTTT.

This sequence joins TRBV4-2 and TRBJ2-1, with 13 bases that match TRBD2. The V and J ends lost 3 bases and 10 bases, in that order; junction bases with no gene match: 6. The CDR3 runs to 15 residues. Per germline, CDR1 LGHNA and CDR2 YNFKEQ. The CDR3 region is CASSQGLAGYGEQFF. In nucleotides, the CDR3 is TGTGCCAGCAGCCAGGGACTAGCGGGGTACGGGGAGCAGTTCTTC.

The chain joins TRBV9 to TRBJ2-1, with 12 bases matching TRBD2. The CDR3 length is 16 residues. Germline CDR1 is SGDLS and CDR2 is YYNGEE. Unmatched junction bases numbered 6, after V lost 0 bases and J lost 8 bases. CDR3 nucleotides: TGTGCCAGCAGCGTAGCTAGCGGGAGGGCCGAGCATGAGCAGTTCTTC. Its translation is CASSVASGRAEHEQFF.

This clone has a single count. V and J are TRBV27 and TRBJ1-4, with D possibly being TRBD1 (5 bases). Trimming left V 3 bases short and J 5 bases short, with 13 bases between. In germline, CDR1 is MNHEY, CDR2 SMNVEV (reference sequence). This CDR3 contains 15 residues. CDR3: CASSLSGQENEKLFF. The CDR3 nucleotides read TGTGCCAGCAGTTTGTCCGGACAAGAAAATGAAAAACTGTTTTTT. Supplemented by reference TRBV27 and TRBJ1-4, the full variable domain reads EAQVTQNPRYLITVTGKKLTVTCSQNMNHEYMSWYRQDPGLGLRQIYYSMNVEVTDKGDVPEGYKVSRKEKRNFPLILESPSPNQTSLYFCASSLSGQENEKLFFGSGTQLSVL.

The chain links TRBV5-1 to TRBJ2-2, with D possibly TRBD1 on 5 matching bases. Trimming took off 4 bases at V and 6 bases at J, with 13 bases between the two ends. CDR1 SGHRS and CDR2 YFSETQ come from the germline V gene. This CDR3 is built from 14 residues. The CDR3 DNA is TGCGCCAGCAGCCAGCAGGGCGACGCCGGGGAGCTGTTTTTT. As protein: CASSQQGDAGELFF.